The 16 T cell receptor beta chains below were found in one sample sequenced in a study of CD8+ T cells in alopecia areata. As for treatment: oral pan-JAK inhibitor, 5-10 mg twice daily. In each case, RNA was isolated and then reverse transcribed into cDNA as the sequencing template. The protocol was immunoSEQ multiplex PCR, while the TCRdb copy is restricted to in-frame clones and leaves out a portion. The table records some 150,000 clones, approximately 86% of them present only once. The input for sequencing was CD8+ T cells sorted from blood, taken at week 4, from a patient treated with tofacitinib. The receptors stem from a human donor with alopecia areata.

The rearrangement joins TRBV6-5 to TRBJ2-1, with unresolved D. The CDR3 has 13 residues. Germline assignment: CDR1 MNHEY and CDR2 SVGAGI. V lost 4 bases, J lost 4 bases, and 8 bases lay in between. DNA of the CDR3: TGTGCCAGCAGTTTTGACGAATACAATGAGCAGTTCTTC. This encodes CASSFDEYNEQFF.

A word on this clone: One end of the junction varies from germline; a read error may be responsible. The rearrangement links TRBV6-5 to TRBJ2-2, with 7 bases matching TRBD1. The CDR3 covers 15 residues. Germline loops: CDR1 MNHEY, CDR2 SVGAGI. CDR3 sequence (DNA): TGTGCCAGCAGTTACCTAACAGGGGTTGTCGGGAAGCTGTTTTTT. Encoded protein: CASSYLTGVVGKLFF.

This clone was found a few times. The V gene is TRBV29-1, the J gene TRBJ2-3; D might be TRBD2 (6 bases). CDR1 and CDR2 (germline): SQVTM, ANQGSEA. Trimming shortened V by 6 bases and J by 2 bases, and 12 bases separated the two germline ends. The CDR3 is 13 residues long. The CDR3, as DNA: TGCAGCGTCGAGGGACTCAACACAGATACGCAGTATTTT. This gives the protein CSVEGLNTDTQYF.

This chain links TRBV27 with TRBJ2-1, with D maybe TRBD2 (6 bases). Trimming removed 8 bases from V and 0 bases from J, with 20 bases in between. CDR3 length: 17 amino acids. Germline V gene data show CDR1 as MNHEY and CDR2 as SMNVEV (reference sequence). CDR3 sequence: CASGGRRGLSSYNEQFF. CDR3 coding DNA: TGTGCCAGCGGGGGGAGGCGGGGCTTAAGCTCCTACAATGAGCAGTTCTTC.

A single count supports this clone. Other nucleotide sequences from this sample produce the same CDR3. The chain employs TRBV4-1 and TRBJ2-1, with D unclear. CDR3 length: 11 amino acids. Trimming pared 1 base from V and 7 bases from J, leaving 2 bases between. Germline CDR1 and CDR2: MGHRA and YSYEKL. The chain's CDR3 is CASSQVNEQFF. CDR3 nucleotides: TGCGCCAGCAGCCAAGTTAATGAGCAGTTCTTC.

The rearrangement joins TRBV29-1 to TRBJ1-1; 7 nucleotides line up with TRBD1. CDR1 is SQVTM, CDR2 ANQGSEA, per germline. There are 14 residues in the CDR3. Trimming took 5 bases from V and 2 from J; bases not matched to a gene: 8. This chain's CDR3 is CSVSPGQRNTEAFF. CDR3 DNA: TGCAGCGTTTCACCGGGACAGCGAAACACTGAAGCTTTCTTT.

The chain joins TRBV19 to TRBJ2-7; the D is unclear. The CDR3 is 15 residues long. The germline gives CDR1 LNHDA, CDR2 SQIVND (reference sequence). The ends were cut back, 10 bases at V and 2 bases at J, with 21 bases in the middle. The CDR3 DNA sequence: TGTGCCACGTCCCCCGAAGTGGGAACTACCTACGAGCAGTACTTC. Its protein product is CATSPEVGTTYEQYF.

This rearrangement joins TRBV27 to TRBJ2-3; D uncertain. The ends were cut back, 6 bases at V and 6 bases at J, with 19 bases in the middle. Germline V lookup: CDR1 MNHEY, CDR2 SMNVEV (reference sequence). The CDR3 is 15 amino acids. CDR3 amino acids: CASSNLQHDSDTQYF. The CDR3 bases are TGTGCCAGCAGCAATCTCCAGCACGACTCGGATACGCAGTATTTT.

The chain employs TRBV23-1 and TRBJ2-7; 8 nucleotides match TRBD2. TRBV23-1 is placed among ORFs of uncertain function. Unmatched junction bases numbered 3, after V lost 8 bases and J lost 3 bases. The CDR3 extends over 12 amino acids. CDR3 amino acids: CASPREGYEQYF. CDR3 coding DNA: TGCGCCAGCCCTCGGGAGGGCTACGAGCAGTACTTC.

V usage is TRBV10-2 and J usage is TRBJ2-1; D remains unclear. The CDR3 contains 12 residues. The V end was cut by 2 bases, the J end by 9 bases, with 8 bases between. Germline V lookup: CDR1 WSHSY, CDR2 SAAADI. CDR3 residues: CASSEPRSEQFF. The CDR3 DNA follows: TGCGCCAGCAGTGAGCCCCGTTCTGAGCAGTTCTTC.

This clone has a single count. The rearrangement links TRBV9 to TRBJ1-1; D unclear. V dropped 0 bases and J dropped 6 bases, with 12 bases sitting between them. Germline CDR1 is SGDLS and CDR2 is YYNGEE. The CDR3 loop spans 14 amino acids. The CDR3 region has the DNA TGTGCCAGCAGCGTAGTTACGGGGAAGTCTGAAGCTTTCTTT. As protein: CASSVVTGKSEAFF.

This clone has a handful of counts. The chain couples TRBV7-2 to TRBJ1-5; D is undetermined. Germline CDR1 SGHTA, CDR2 FQGNSA. The CDR3 is 15 residues long. The V gene lost 1 base and the J gene lost 2 bases, with 9 bases spanning the gap. CDR3 DNA sequence: TGTGCCAGCAGCTTAGGGAAAAGTGGCAATCAGCCCCAGCATTTT. Residues: CASSLGKSGNQPQHF.

This clone was picked up one time. The chain has TRBV29-1 and TRBJ2-1; tentative D call: TRBD1 (5 bases). From germline, CDR1 is SQVTM and CDR2 ANQGSEA. V lost 4 bases and J 4 bases, leaving 8 bases between the germline ends. The CDR3 sequence is 12 residues long. The CDR3 coding sequence is TGCAGCGTTGTGTGGACATACAATGAGCAGTTCTTC. This encodes CSVVWTYNEQFF.

This rearrangement joins TRBV2 to TRBJ2-1; 8 bases are a match to TRBD1. Losses at the gene ends were 10 bases for V and 0 bases for J; bases not matched to a gene: 5. This CDR3 has 14 residues. The germline CDR1 and CDR2 sequences are SNHLY and FYNNEI. CDR3 nucleotide sequence: TGTGCCATCTTAGGGACAGGCTCCTACAATGAGCAGTTCTTC. The encoded protein is CAILGTGSYNEQFF. The full variable domain, its missing parts supplied by reference TRBV2 and TRBJ2-1, is EPEVTQTPSHQVTQMGQEVILRCVPISNHLYFYWYRQILGQKVEFLVSFYNNEISEKSEIFDDQFSVERPDGSNFTLKIRSTKLEDSAMYFCAILGTGSYNEQFFGPGTRLTVL.

The rearrangement joins TRBV29-1 to TRBJ2-7, with a possible D match to TRBD1 (6 bases). V was clipped by 6 bases and J by 3 bases, with 18 bases between them. The CDR3 contains 14 residues. The V gene's germline CDR1 is SQVTM and CDR2 ANQGSEA. CDR3 protein: CSVYRDTGNYEQYF. CDR3 in DNA: TGCAGCGTCTACCGGGACACTGGCAACTACGAGCAGTACTTC.

This clone was seen a single time. CDR3 DNA: TGCAGCGTTGAAGGGGAGAGCCACGAGCAGTACTTC. Translating it yields CSVEGESHEQYF. This sequence joins TRBV29-1 and TRBJ2-7; D is perhaps TRBD2 (5 bases). The CDR3 runs to 12 residues. Trimming removed 1 base from V and 5 bases from J, with 9 bases in between. CDR1 and CDR2 from the germline V gene are SQVTM and ANQGSEA.